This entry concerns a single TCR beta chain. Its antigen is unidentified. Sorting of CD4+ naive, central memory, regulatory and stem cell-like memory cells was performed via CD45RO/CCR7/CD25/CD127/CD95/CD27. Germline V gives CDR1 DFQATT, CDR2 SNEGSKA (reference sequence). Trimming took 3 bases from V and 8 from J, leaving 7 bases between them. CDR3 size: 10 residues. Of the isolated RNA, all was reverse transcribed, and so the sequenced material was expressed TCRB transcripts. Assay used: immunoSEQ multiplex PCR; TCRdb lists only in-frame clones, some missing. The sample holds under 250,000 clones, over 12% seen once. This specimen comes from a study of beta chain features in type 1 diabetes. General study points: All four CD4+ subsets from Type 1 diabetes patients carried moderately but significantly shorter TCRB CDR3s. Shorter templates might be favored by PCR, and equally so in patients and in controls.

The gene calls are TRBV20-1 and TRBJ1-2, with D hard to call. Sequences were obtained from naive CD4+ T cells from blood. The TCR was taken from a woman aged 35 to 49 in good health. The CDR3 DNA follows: TGCAGTGCTAGGTCAGAAGGCTACACCTTC. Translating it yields CSARSEGYTF.